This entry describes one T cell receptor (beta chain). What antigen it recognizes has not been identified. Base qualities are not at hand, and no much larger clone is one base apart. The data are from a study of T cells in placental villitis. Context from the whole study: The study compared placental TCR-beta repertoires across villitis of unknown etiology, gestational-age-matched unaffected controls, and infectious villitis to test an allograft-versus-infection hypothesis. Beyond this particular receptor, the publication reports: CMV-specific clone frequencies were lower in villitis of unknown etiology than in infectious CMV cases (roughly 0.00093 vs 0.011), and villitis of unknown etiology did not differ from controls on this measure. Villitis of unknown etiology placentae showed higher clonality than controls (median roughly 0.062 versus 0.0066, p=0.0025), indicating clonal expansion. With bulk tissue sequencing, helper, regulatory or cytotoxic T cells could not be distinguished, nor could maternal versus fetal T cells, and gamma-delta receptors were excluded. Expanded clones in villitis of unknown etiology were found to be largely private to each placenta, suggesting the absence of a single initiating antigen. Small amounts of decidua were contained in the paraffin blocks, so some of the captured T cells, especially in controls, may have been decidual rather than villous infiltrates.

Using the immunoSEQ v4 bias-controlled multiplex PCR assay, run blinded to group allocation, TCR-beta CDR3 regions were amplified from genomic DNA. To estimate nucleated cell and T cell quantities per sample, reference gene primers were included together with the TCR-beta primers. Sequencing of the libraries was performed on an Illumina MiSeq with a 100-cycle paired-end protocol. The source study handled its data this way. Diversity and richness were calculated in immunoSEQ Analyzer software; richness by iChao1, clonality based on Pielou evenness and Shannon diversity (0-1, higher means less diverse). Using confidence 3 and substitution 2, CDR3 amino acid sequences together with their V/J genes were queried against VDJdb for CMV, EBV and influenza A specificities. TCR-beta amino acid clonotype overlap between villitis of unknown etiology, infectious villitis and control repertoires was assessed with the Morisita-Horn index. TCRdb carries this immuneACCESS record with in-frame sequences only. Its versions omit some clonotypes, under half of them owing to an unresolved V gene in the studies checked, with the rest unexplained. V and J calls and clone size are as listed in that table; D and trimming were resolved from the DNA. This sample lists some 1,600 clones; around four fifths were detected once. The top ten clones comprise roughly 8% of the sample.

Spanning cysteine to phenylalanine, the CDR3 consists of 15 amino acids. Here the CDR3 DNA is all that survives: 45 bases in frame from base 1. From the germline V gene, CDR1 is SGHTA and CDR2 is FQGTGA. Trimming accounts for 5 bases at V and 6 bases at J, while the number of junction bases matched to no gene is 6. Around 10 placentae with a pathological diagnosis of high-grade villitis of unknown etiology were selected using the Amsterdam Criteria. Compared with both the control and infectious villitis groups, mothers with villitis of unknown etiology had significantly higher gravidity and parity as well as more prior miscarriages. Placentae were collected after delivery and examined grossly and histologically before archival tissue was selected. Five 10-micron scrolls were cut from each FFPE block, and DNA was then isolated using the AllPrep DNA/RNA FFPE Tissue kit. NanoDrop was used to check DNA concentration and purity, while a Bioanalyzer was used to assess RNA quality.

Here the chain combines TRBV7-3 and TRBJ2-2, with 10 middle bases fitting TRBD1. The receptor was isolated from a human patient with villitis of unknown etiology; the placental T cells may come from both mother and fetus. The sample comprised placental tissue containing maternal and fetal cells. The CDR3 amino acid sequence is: CASSRTGGSPGELFF. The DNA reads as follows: TGTGCCAGCAGCCGGACAGGGGGGAGTCCCGGGGAGCTGTTTTTT.